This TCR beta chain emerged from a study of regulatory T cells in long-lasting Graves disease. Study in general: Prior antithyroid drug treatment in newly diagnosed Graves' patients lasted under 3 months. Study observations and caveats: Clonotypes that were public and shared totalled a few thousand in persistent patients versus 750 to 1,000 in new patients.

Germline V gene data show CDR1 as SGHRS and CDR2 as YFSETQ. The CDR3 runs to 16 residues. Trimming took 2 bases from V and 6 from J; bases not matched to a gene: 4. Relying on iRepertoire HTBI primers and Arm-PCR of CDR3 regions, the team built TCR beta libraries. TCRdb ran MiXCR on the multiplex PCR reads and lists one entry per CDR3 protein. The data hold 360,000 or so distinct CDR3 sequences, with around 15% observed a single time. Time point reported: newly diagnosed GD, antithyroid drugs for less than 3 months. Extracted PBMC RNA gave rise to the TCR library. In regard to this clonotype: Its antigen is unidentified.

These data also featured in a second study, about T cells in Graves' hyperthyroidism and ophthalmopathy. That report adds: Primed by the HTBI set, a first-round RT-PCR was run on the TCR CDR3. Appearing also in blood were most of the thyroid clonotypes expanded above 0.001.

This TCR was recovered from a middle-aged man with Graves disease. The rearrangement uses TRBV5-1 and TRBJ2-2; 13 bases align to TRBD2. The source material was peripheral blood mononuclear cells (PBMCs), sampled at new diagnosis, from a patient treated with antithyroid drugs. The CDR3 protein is CASSLSGLAGSGELFF. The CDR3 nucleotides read TGCGCCAGCAGCTTATCGGGACTAGCGGGGTCCGGGGAGCTGTTTTTT.